This TCR beta chain was obtained from a study of T-cell reconstitution after alpha-beta-depleted transplantation in children (dated by TCRdb to about 2016). A note on the overall study: Using TCR repertoire profiling, the study followed T-cell immune reconstitution in a quantitative way in children after TCRalphabeta/CD19-depleted allogeneic hematopoietic cell transplantation. Results and caveats for the whole study, not just this receptor: The high TCRbeta diversity at day 60 in some patients was ascribed to recipient T cells and intrathymic progenitors that had survived conditioning. Hyperexpanded clone frequencies declined over subsequent months; after one year, T-cell counts and TCRbeta diversity were mostly attributed to newly produced T cells. The apparently early alphabetaT-cell count recovery about two months after transplant was reportedly dependent on only several hundred rapidly expanded clones derived from non-depleted graft cells.

The label giving this sample's treatment or condition can be read as: allogeneic hematopoietic cell transplantation with graft depleted of TCRalphabeta T cells and CD19 B cells. The children who served as transplant recipients had been given grafts of TCRalphabeta/CD19-depleted allogeneic hematopoietic cells. Libraries were constructed by PCR. This sample was sequenced with an Illumina HiSeq 2500. TCR libraries were prepared with molecular barcoding, using unique molecular identifiers to normalize TCRbeta repertoire quantification. Using fastp trimming at Q25 and MiXCR clonotype assembly, TCRdb reanalyzed the public sequencing data and kept in-frame beta chains. Here each entry gathers all rows of one CDR3 protein and keeps the most common genes and DNA. This sample holds tens of thousands of distinct CDR3 sequences; roughly 5% were observed only once. The ten biggest clones cover approximately 20% of the sample.

Ten or more counts support this clonotype. Its antigen remains unidentified. No base-level quality is on record; no much larger clone is a single base apart. The clonotype was recovered from a boy younger than two who had a stem cell transplant for acute myeloid leukemia, so the T cells may come from the graft donor. Specimen: PBMCs, mostly from graft donor cells, collected 180 days after TCRalphabeta/CD19-depleted stem cell transplant.

The nucleotides are TGTGCCATCAGTGCCTCCCCGCAGGGCAGCAATCAGCCCCAGCATTTT. Protein translation: CAISASPQGSNQPQHF. The chain is encoded by TRBV10-3 joined to TRBJ1-5; TRBD1 is possibly the D segment (5 matching bases). V loses 4 bases of germline sequence and J loses 1 base, and the interval between the two ends is 14 bases. The CDR3 numbers 16 residues from cysteine through phenylalanine. The retained sequence is limited to the CDR3, 48 bases, with the frame set at the first base. From the germline V gene, CDR1 is ENHRY and CDR2 is SYGVKD.